A single sample is the source of the 9 T cell receptor beta chains below, sequenced in a study of blood T cell repertoires in COVID-19. Measured with immunoSEQ multiplex PCR; TCRdb has only the in-frame clones, and not every one. The sample records approximately 90,000 clones, about 80% being singletons. Sequences were obtained from peripheral blood. These receptors all come from a woman of 80 years or more with acute or convalescent COVID-19.

The V gene is TRBV27, the J gene TRBJ1-2, with D perhaps TRBD1 (5 bases). This CDR3 is built from 14 residues. Trimming removed 4 bases from V and 5 bases from J, with 14 bases in between. CDR1 and CDR2 (germline): MNHEY, SMNVEV (reference sequence). DNA of the CDR3: TGTGCCAGCAGTTGCCCGACAGTTCCTTATGGCTACACCTTC. It encodes CASSCPTVPYGYTF.

The chain links TRBV7-2 to TRBJ2-6; TRBD1 is a possible D gene (5 bases). V lost 5 bases to trimming and J lost 1 base, with 15 bases between them. The CDR3 sequence is 17 residues long. Germline V lookup: CDR1 SGHTA, CDR2 FQGNSA. The CDR3 DNA follows: TGTGCCAGCAGCATCTCCCCCCCAGGGTCTGGGGCCAACGTCCTGACTTTC. It specifies CASSISPPGSGANVLTF.

The CDR3 is CASPGGQETQYF. The CDR3 DNA sequence: TGTGCCAGTCCAGGGGGCCAAGAGACCCAGTACTTC. The chain recombines TRBV19 with TRBJ2-5; 7 positions match TRBD1. V lost 8 bases to trimming and J lost 1 base; unmatched junction nucleotides: 1. Germline assignment: CDR1 LNHDA and CDR2 SQIVND (reference sequence). The CDR3 loop spans 12 amino acids.

This clone came up once. This CDR3 is CASSLYPSTGRVETQYF. CDR3 bases: TGTGCCAGCAGTTTATACCCCTCGACTGGAAGAGTGGAGACCCAGTACTTC. The chain has TRBV28 and TRBJ2-5; D call uncertain. CDR1 and CDR2 from the germline V gene are MDHEN and SYDVKM. The CDR3 sequence is 17 residues long. V lost 1 base, J lost 5 bases, and 20 bases lay in between.

The chain uses TRBV2 and TRBJ2-1, with 11 positions matching TRBD2. The germline gives CDR1 SNHLY, CDR2 FYNNEI. With 3 bases clipped from V and 12 bases from J, the junction kept 16 bases outside the gene matches. The CDR3 is 17 amino acids. Here the CDR3 DNA reads TGTGCCAGCAGTGACCCGAGAGGAATAGCGGGAGGGACAGGGCAGTTCTTC. This encodes CASSDPRGIAGGTGQFF.

This clone is medium-sized (0.01 to 0.1%) by share. The J gene is TRBJ1-3, the V gene TRBV7-9; perhaps TRBD1 as D (6 bases). CDR1 SEHNR and CDR2 FQNEAQ come from the germline V gene (reference sequence). Trimming removed 5 bases from V and 0 bases from J, with 11 bases in between. The CDR3 is 15 residues long. In DNA, the CDR3 is TGTGCCAGCAGCCCAGACAGGTTCTCTGGAAACACCATATATTTT. It yields the protein CASSPDRFSGNTIYF.

This chain joins TRBV2 and TRBJ2-5, with D possibly matching TRBD1 (6 bases). The germline V and J ends were trimmed by 9 bases and 9 bases, with 23 bases remaining between them. Germline loops: CDR1 SNHLY, CDR2 FYNNEI. This CDR3 is 14 amino acids long. The CDR3 DNA follows: TGTGCCAGGAGCGGTGGACAGCCCCAAATGGCCCAGTACTTC. Residues: CARSGGQPQMAQYF.

V usage is TRBV2 and J usage is TRBJ2-5; 10 bases agree with TRBD2. The CDR3 runs to 16 residues. J lost 1 base, V lost 7 bases, and 9 bases had no gene match. Germline V gene lookup returns CDR1 SNHLY and CDR2 FYNNEI. CDR3 residues: CASTGILAGFQETQYF. CDR3 in DNA: TGTGCCAGCACAGGGATACTAGCGGGATTCCAAGAGACCCAGTACTTC.

The sample holds one count of this clone. This chain connects TRBV7-2 to TRBJ2-1; 7 bases line up with TRBD2. V lost 7 bases and J lost 3; bases outside the gene matches: 6. Germline V gene data show CDR1 as SGHTA and CDR2 as FQGNSA. The length of the CDR3 is 14 residues. CDR3: CASMGAGRYNEQFF. The CDR3 DNA reads as TGTGCCAGCATGGGAGCGGGGCGCTACAATGAGCAGTTCTTC. Full variable domain (outside the CDR3, taken from reference TRBV7-2 and TRBJ2-1): GAGVSQSPSNKVTEKGKDVELRCDPISGHTALYWYRQSLGQGLEFLIYFQGNSAPDKSGLPSDRFSAERTGGSVSTLTIQRTQQEDSAVYLCASMGAGRYNEQFFGPGTRLTVL.